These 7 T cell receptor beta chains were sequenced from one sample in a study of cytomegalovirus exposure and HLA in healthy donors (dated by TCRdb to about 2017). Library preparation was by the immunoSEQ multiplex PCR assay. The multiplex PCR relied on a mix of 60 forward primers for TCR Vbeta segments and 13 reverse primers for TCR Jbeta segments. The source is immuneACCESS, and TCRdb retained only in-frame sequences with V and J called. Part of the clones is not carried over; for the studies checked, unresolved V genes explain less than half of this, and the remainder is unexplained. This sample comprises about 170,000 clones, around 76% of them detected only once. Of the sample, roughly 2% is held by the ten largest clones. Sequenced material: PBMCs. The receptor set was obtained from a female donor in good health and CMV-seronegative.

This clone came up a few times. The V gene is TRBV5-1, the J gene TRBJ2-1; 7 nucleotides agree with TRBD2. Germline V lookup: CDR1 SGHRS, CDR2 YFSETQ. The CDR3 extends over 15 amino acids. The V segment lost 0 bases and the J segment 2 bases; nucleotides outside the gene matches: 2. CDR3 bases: TGCGCCAGCAGCTTGGCTAGCGGTCCCTACAATGAGCAGTTCTTC. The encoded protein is CASSLASGPYNEQFF.

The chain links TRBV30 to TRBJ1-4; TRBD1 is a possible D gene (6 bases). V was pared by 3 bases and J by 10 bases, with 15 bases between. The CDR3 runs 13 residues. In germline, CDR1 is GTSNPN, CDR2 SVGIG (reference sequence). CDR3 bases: TGTGCCTGGAGACAGGGCCCCGTCGGAAAACTGTTTTTT. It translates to CAWRQGPVGKLFF. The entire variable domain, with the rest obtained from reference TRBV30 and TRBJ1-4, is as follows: SQTIHQWPATLVQPVGSPLSLECTVEGTSNPNLYWYRQAAGRGLQLLFYSVGIGQISSEVPQNLSASRPQDRQFILSSKKLLLSDSGFYLCAWRQGPVGKLFFGSGTQLSVL.

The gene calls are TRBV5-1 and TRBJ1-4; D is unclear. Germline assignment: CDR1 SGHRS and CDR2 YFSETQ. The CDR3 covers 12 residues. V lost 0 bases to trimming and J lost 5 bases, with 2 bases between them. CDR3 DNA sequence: TGCGCCAGCAGCTTGGCGAATGAAAAACTGTTTTTT. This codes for CASSLANEKLFF.

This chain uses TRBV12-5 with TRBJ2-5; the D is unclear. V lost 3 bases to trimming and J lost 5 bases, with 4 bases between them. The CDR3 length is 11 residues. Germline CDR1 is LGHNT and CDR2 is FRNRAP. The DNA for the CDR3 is TGTGCTAGTGGTTTCGGGGAGACCCAGTACTTC. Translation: CASGFGETQYF.

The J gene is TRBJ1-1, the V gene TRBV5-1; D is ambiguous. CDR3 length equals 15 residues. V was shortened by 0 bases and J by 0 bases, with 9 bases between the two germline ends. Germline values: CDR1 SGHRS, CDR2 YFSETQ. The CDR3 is CASSLVEALNTEAFF. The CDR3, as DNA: TGCGCCAGCAGCTTGGTCGAGGCCCTGAACACTGAAGCTTTCTTT.

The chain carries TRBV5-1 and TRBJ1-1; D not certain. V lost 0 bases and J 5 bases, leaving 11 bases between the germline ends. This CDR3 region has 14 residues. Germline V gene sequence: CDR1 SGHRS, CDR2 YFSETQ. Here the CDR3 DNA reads TGCGCCAGCAGCTTGGTTGGGGAGGAGACTGAAGCTTTCTTT. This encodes CASSLVGEETEAFF.

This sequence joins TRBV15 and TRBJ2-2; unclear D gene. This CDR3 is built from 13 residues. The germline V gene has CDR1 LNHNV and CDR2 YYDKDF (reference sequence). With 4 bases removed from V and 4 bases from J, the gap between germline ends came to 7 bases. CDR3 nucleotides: TGTGCCACCAGCAATAGAGTCACCGGGGAGCTGTTTTTT. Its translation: CATSNRVTGELFF.